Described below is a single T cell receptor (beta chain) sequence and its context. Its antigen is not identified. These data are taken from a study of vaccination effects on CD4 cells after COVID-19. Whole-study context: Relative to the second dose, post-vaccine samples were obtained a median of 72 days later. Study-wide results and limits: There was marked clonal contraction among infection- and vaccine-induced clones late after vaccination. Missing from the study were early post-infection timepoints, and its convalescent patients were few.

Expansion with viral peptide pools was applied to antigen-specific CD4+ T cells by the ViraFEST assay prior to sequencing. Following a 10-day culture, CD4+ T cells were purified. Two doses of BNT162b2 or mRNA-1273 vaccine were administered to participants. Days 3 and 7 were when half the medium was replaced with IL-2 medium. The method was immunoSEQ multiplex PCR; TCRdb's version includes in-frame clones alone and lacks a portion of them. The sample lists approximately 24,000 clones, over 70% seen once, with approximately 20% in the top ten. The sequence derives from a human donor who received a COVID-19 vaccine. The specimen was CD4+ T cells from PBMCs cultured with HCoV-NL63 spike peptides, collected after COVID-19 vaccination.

The chain's CDR3 is CASSQGAVYGYTF. The CDR3 nucleotides are TGTGCCAGCAGCCAAGGAGCGGTCTATGGCTACACCTTC. The chain couples TRBV3-1 (or the pseudogene TRBV3-2) to TRBJ1-2; D not certain. CDR1 and CDR2 from the germline V gene are LGHDT and YNNKEL (reference sequence). This CDR3 region has 13 residues. The V end lost 1 base, the J end lost 4 bases, and 7 bases lay between the germline ends.